Described below is a single TCR beta chain sequence and its context. These data originate in a study of cytomegalovirus exposure and HLA in healthy donors. CDR3 length: 14 residues. V shed 11 bases and J 0 bases; nucleotides not matched to a gene: 5. Germline-derived CDR1 and CDR2 are SGHVS and FNYEAQ. PCR employed 60 Vbeta and 13 Jbeta primers. Using immunoSEQ multiplex PCR, the repertoire was profiled, and TCRdb retains in-frame clones only, with some absent. The table has about 31,000 clones, just under 90% seen once. The chain couples TRBV7-6 to TRBJ1-3; 9 bases map to TRBD1. The sequencing input was PBMCs. The receptor comes from a boy aged 5 to 17 in good health and CMV-seronegative. For the CDR3, the DNA is TGTGCCTCGGGACAGGGCGACTCTGGAAACACCATATATTTT. Translating it yields CASGQGDSGNTIYF. Based on the CDR3 plus reference TRBV7-6 and TRBJ1-3, the full variable domain is GAGVSQSPRYKVTKRGQDVALRCDPISGHVSLYWYRQALGQGPEFLTYFNYEAQQDKSGLPNDRFSAERPEGSISTLTIQRTEQRDSAMYRCASGQGDSGNTIYFGEGSWLTVV.